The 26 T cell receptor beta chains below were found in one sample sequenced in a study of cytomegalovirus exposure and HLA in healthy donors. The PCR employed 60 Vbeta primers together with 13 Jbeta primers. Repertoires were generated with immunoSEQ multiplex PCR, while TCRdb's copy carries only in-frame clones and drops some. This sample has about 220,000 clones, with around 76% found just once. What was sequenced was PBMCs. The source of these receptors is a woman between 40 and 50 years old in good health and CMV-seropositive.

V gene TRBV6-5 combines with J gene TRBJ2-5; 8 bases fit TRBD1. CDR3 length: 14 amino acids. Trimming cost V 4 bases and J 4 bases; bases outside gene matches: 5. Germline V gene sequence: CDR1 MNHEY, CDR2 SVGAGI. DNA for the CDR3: TGTGCCAGCAGTTCTCGGACAGGGATAGAGACCCAGTACTTC. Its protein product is CASSSRTGIETQYF.

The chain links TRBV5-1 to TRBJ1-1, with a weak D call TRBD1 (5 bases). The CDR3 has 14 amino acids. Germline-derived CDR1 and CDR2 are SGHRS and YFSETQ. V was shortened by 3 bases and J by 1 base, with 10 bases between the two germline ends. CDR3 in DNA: TGCGCCAGCAGCTCAGGGTCGACGAACACTGAAGCTTTCTTT. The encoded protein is CASSSGSTNTEAFF.

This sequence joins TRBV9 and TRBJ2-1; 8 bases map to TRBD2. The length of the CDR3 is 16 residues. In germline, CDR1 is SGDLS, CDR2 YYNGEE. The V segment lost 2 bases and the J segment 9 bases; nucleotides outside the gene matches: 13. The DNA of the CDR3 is TGTGCCAGCAGCGTCTCTTTAGCGGGGCCTGGGGGTGAGCAGTTCTTC. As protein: CASSVSLAGPGGEQFF.

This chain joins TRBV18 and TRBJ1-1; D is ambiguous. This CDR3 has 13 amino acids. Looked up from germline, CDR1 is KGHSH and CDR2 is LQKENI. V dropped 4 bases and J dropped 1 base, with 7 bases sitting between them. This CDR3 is CASSLNTNTEAFF. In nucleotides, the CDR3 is TGTGCCAGCTCACTCAACACGAACACTGAAGCTTTCTTT.

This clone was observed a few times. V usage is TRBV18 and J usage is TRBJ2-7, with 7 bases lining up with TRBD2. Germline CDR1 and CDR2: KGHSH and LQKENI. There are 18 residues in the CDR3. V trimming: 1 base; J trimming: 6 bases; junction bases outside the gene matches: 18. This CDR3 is CASSPQDARRHGEGEQYF. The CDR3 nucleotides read TGTGCCAGCTCACCACAAGACGCGCGTCGGCATGGGGAGGGCGAGCAGTACTTC.

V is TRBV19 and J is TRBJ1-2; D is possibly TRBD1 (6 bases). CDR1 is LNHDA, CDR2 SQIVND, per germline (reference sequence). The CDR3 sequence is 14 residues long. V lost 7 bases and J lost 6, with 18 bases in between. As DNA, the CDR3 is TGTGCCAGTACCTTTCTTCAGGGGCTGGATGGCTACACCTTC. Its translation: CASTFLQGLDGYTF. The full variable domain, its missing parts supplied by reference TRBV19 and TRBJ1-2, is DGGITQSPKYLFRKEGQNVTLSCEQNLNHDAMYWYRQDPGQGLRLIYYSQIVNDFQKGDIAEGYSVSREKKESFPLTVTSAQKNPTAFYLCASTFLQGLDGYTFGSGTRLTVV.

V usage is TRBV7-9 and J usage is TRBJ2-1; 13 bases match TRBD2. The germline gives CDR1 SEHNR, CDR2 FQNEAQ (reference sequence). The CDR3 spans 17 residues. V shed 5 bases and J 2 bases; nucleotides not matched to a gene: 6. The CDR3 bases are TGTGCCAGCAGCCATGGGACTAGCGGGGTGACCTACAATGAGCAGTTCTTC. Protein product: CASSHGTSGVTYNEQFF.

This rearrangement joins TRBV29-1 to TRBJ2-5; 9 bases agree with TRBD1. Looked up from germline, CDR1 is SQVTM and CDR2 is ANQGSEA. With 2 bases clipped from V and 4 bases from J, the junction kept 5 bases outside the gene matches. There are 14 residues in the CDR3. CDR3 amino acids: CSVERDRDLETQYF. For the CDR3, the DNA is TGCAGCGTTGAAAGGGACAGGGACTTAGAGACCCAGTACTTC.

The chain's CDR3 is CASSLWTGAYNEQFF. Here the CDR3 DNA reads TGTGCCAGCAGCTTATGGACAGGGGCCTACAATGAGCAGTTCTTC. The J gene is TRBJ2-1, the V gene TRBV7-6, with 9 bases lining up with TRBD1. Trimming cost V 2 bases and J 2 bases; bases outside gene matches: 1. Germline V gene sequence: CDR1 SGHVS, CDR2 FNYEAQ. The CDR3 has 15 residues.

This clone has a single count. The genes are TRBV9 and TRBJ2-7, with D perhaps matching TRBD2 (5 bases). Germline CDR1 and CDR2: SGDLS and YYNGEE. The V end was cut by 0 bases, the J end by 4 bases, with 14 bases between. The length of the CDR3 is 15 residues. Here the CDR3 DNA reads TGTGCCAGCAGCGTAGAAGCGGCCCCGAGGTACGAGCAGTACTTC. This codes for CASSVEAAPRYEQYF.

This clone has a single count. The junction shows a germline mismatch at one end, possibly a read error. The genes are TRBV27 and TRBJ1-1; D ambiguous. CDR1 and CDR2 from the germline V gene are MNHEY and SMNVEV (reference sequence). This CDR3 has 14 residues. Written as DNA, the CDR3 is TGTGCCAGCAGCCACTTCCAGGAAGTCACTGAAGCTCTCTTT. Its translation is CASSHFQEVTEALF.

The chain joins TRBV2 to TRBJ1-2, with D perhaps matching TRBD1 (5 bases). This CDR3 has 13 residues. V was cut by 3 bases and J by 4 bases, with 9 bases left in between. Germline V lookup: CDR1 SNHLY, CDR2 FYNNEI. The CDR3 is CASSDDRTYGYTF. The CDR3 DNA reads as TGTGCCAGCAGTGATGACAGAACCTATGGCTACACCTTC.

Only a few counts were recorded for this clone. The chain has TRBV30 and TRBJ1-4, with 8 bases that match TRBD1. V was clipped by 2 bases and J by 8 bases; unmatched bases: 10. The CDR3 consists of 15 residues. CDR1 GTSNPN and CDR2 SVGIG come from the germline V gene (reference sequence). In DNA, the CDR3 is TGTGCCTGGAGTCAGACAGGGGTTAGTTGGGAAAAACTGTTTTTT. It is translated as CAWSQTGVSWEKLFF.

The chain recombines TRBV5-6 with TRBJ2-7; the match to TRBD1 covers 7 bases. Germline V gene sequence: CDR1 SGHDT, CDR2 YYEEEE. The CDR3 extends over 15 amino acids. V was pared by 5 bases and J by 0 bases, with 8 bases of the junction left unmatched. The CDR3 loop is CASSSPGQTSYEQYF. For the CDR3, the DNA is TGTGCCAGCAGTTCCCCGGGACAGACCTCCTACGAGCAGTACTTC.

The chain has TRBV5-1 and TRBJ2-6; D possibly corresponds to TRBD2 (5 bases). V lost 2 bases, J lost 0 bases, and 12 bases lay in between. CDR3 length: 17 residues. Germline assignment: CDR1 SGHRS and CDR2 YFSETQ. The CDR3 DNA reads TGCGCCAGCAGCTTTACAGCGGTGAACTCTGGGGCCAACGTCCTGACTTTC. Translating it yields CASSFTAVNSGANVLTF.

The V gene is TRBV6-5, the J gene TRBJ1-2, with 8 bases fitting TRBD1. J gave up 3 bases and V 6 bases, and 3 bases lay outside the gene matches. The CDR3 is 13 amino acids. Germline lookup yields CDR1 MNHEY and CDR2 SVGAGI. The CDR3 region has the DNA TGTGCCAGCAGCGCGACAGGGGACTATGGCTACACCTTC. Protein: CASSATGDYGYTF.

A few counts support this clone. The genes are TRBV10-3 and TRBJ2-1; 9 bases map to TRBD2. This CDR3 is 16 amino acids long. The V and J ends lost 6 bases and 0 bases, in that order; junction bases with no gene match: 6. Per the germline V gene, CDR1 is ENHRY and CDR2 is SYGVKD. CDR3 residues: CAISNAGGSSYNEQFF. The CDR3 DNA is TGTGCCATCAGCAATGCGGGGGGGAGCTCCTACAATGAGCAGTTCTTC.

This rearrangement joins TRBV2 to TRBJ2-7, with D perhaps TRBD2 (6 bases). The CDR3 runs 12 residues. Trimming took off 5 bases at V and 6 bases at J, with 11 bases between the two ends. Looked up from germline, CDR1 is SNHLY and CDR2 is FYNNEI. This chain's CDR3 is CASSLAVAEQYF. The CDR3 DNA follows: TGTGCCAGCAGTTTAGCGGTAGCCGAGCAGTACTTC.

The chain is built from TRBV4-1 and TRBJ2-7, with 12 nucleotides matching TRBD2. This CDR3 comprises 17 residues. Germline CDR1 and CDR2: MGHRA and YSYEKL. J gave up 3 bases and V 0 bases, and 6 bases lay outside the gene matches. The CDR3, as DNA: TGCGCCAGCAGCCAAGACCCTAGCGGGAGGGCGGTCTACGAGCAGTACTTC. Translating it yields CASSQDPSGRAVYEQYF.

CDR3 bases: TGTGCCAGCAGCCATTCAGGGTCGGAGATTAATGGCTACACCTTC. Translation: CASSHSGSEINGYTF. This chain uses TRBV13 with TRBJ1-2; D is perhaps TRBD1 (5 bases). The CDR3 is made up of 15 amino acids. Trimming removed 5 bases from V and 6 bases from J, with 19 bases in between. Germline assignment: CDR1 PRHDT and CDR2 FYEKMQ (reference sequence).

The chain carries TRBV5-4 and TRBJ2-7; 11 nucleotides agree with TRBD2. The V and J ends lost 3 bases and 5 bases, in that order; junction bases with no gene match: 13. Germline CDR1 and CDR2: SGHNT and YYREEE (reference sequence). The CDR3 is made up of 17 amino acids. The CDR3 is CASSSGIAGGTADEQYF. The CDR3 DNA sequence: TGTGCCAGCAGCTCCGGAATAGCGGGGGGGACCGCGGACGAGCAGTACTTC.

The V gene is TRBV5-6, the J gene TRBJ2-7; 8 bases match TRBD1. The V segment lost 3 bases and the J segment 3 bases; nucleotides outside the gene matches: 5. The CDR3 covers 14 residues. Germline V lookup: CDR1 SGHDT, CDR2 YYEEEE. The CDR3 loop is CASSSRTGIYEQYF. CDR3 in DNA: TGTGCCAGCAGCTCGAGGACAGGGATCTACGAGCAGTACTTC.

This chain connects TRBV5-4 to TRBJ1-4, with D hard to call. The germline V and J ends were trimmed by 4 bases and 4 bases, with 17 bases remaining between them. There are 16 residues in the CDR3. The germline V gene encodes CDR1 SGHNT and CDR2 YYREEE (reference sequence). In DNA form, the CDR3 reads TGTGCCAGCAGCCGAACAATCGGAGTGGGTAATGAAAAACTGTTTTTT. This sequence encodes CASSRTIGVGNEKLFF.

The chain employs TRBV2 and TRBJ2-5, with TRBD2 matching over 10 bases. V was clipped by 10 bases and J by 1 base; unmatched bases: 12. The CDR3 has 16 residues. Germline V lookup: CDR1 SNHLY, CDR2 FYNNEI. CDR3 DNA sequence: TGTGCCATCCTCGGGGGAGCGGGAGGGCTCCAAGAGACCCAGTACTTC. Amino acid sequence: CAILGGAGGLQETQYF.

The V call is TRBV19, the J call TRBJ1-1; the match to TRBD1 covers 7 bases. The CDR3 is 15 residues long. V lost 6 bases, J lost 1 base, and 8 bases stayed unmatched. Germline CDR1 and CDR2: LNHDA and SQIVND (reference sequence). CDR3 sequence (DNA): TGTGCCAGTAGCCCCTTCGGACAGGCGAACACTGAAGCTTTCTTT. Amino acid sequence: CASSPFGQANTEAFF.

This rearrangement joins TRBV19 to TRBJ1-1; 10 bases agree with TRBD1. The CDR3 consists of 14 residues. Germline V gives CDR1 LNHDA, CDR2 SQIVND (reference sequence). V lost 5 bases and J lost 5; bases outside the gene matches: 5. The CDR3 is CASSEWDRGTEAFF. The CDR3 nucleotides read TGTGCCAGTAGTGAGTGGGACAGGGGAACTGAAGCTTTCTTT.